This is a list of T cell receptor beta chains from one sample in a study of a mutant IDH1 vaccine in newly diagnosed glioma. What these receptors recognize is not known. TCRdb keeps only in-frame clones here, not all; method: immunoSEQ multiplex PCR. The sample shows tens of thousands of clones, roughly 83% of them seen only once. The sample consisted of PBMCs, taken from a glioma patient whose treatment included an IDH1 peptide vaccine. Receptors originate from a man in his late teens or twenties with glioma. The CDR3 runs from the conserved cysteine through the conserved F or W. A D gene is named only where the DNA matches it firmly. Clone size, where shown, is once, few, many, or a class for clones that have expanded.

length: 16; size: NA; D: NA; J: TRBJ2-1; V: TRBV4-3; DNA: TGCGCCAGCAGCCAAGAGAGGGCAGGGGTCCGCAGTGAGCAGTTCTTC; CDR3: CASSQERAGVRSEQFF
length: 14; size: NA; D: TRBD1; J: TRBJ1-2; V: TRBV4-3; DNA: TGCGCCAGCAGCCAAGAGACAGGGGGCTATGGCTACACCTTC; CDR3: CASSQETGGYGYTF
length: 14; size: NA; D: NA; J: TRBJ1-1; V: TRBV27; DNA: TGTGCCAGCAGTCCTTGGGGGGGAGGTACTGAAGCTTTCTTT; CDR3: CASSPWGGGTEAFF
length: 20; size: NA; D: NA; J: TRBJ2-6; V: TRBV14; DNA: TGTGCCAGCAGCCAATTCCTGGGGACAACCTTAACCTCTGGGGCCAACGTCCTGACTTTC; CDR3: CASSQFLGTTLTSGANVLTF
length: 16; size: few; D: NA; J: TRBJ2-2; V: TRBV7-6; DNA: TGTGCCAGCAGCTTAGCGGACTTATTTACCACCGGGGAGCTGTTTTTT; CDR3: CASSLADLFTTGELFF
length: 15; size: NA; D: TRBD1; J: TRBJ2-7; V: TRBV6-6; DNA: TGTGCCAGCAGTTACCTGGGACAGGGGACGGGCGAGCAGTACTTC; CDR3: CASSYLGQGTGEQYF
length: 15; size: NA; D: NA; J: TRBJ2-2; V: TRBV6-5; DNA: TGTGCCAGCAGTTACTTTCCCAGGCTCACCGGGGAGCTGTTTTTT; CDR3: CASSYFPRLTGELFF
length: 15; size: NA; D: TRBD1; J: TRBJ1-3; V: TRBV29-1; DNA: TGCAGCGCCGAGAGTGTCAGGGGGGGTGGAAACACCATATATTTT; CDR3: CSAESVRGGGNTIYF
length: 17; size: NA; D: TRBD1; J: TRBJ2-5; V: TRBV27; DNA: TGTGCCAGCAGTTTATCATACGGGACAGGGAGGCGAGAGACCCAGTACTTC; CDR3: CASSLSYGTGRRETQYF
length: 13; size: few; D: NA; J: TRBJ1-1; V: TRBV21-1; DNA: TGTGCCAGCAGCGGGACTCACGCGGATGAAGCTTTCTTT; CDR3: CASSGTHADEAFF
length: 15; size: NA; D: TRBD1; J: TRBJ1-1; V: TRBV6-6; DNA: TGTGCCAGCAGCGCTCGGGACAGGATGAACACTGAAGCTTTCTTT; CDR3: CASSARDRMNTEAFF
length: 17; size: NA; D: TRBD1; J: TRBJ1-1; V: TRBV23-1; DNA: TGCGCCAGCAGCCCGGACAGGGGGCCATTCATGAACACTGAAGCTTTCTTT; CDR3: CASSPDRGPFMNTEAFF
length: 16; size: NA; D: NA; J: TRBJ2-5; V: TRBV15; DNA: TGTGCCGCCAGCAGAGGTGGGACATACAACCAAGAGACCCAGTACTTC; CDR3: CAASRGGTYNQETQYF
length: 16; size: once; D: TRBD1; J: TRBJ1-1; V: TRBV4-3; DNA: TGCGCCAGCAGCCAAGATAGACAGGGGCTGAACACTGAAGCTTTCTTT; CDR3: CASSQDRQGLNTEAFF
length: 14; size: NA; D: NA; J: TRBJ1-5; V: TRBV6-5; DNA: TGTGCCAGCAGACAGGGATATAGCAATCAGCCCCAGCATTTT; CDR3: CASRQGYSNQPQHF
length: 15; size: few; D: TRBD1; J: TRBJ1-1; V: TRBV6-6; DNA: TGTGCCAGCAGTTACTCAATGCAGGGGGGCACTGAAGCTTTCTTT; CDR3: CASSYSMQGGTEAFF
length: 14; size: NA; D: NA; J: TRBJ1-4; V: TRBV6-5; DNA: TGTGCCAGCAGTCCCGGCCGGGGGTGGGAAAAACTGTTTTTT; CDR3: CASSPGRGWEKLFF
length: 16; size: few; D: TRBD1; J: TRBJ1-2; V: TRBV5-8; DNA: TGTGCCAGCAGCCTACCCGGGACAGGGCGAGGGTTTGGCTACACCTTC; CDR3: CASSLPGTGRGFGYTF
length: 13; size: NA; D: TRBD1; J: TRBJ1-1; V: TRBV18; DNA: TGTGCCAGCTCAGGTACAGGGGGCACTGAAGCTTTCTTT; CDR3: CASSGTGGTEAFF
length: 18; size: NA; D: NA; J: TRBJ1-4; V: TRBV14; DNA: TGTGCCAGCAGCCAAAGGTTTACGGGAGTTACAACTAATGAAAAACTGTTTTTT; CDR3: CASSQRFTGVTTNEKLFF
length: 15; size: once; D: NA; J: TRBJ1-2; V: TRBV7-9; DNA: TGTGCCAGCAGCCTCTGGGGAGGGGGAAACTATGGCTACACCTTC; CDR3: CASSLWGGGNYGYTF
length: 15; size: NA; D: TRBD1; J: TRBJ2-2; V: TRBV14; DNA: TGTGCCAGCAGCCCCCGCGAGGGGGCCCGGCCTGAGCTGTTTTTT; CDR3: CASSPREGARPELFF
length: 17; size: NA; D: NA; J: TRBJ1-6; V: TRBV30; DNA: TGTGCCTGGAACCAACCCGGGTCCAGCTCCTATAATTCACCCCTCCACTTT; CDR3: CAWNQPGSSSYNSPLHF
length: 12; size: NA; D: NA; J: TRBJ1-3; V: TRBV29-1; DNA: TGCAGCGGCGGGGTAGCTGGAAACACCATATATTTT; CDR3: CSGGVAGNTIYF
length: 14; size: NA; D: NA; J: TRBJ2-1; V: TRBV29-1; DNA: TGCAGCGTTGAGGGGACACCCTCCTACAATGAGCAGTTCTTC; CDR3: CSVEGTPSYNEQFF
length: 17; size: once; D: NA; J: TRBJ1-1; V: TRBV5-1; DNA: TGCGCCAGCAGCTTGGCCGTGGCAGGTGGGGTAGACACTGAAGCTTTCTTT; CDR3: CASSLAVAGGVDTEAFF
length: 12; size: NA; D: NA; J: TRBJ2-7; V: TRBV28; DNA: TGTGCCAGCAGTTTATCAGGTGGCGAGCAGTACTTC; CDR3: CASSLSGGEQYF
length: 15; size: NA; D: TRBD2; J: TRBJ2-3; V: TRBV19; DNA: TGTGCCAGTAGGCCTTCGGGGGGGGGCACAGATACGCAGTATTTT; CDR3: CASRPSGGGTDTQYF